Listed below are T cell receptor beta chains from one sample, sequenced in a study of shared clonotypes between healthy human individuals. Clones were read by immunoSEQ multiplex PCR, and TCRdb kept only the in-frame ones, dropping some. Of approximately 1.5 million clones listed, 95% to 99% were seen once; the top ten hold roughly 0.45%. The sequencing input was naive CD4+ T cells sorted from blood. The receptors shown here come from a man younger than 40 in good health. The CDR3 runs from the conserved cysteine through the conserved F or W. The D gene is left open where the match is weak. Not every row has a clone size; where given, it reads once, few, many or a size class.

TRBV18	TRBJ2-1	TRBD2	NA	CASSPRAGEGEQFF	TGTGCCAGCTCACCACGGGCGGGAGAGGGTGAGCAGTTCTTC
TRBV5-1	TRBJ1-2	NA	NA	CASSLGQGTGYGYTF	TGCGCCAGCAGCTTGGGGCAGGGGACGGGCTATGGCTACACCTTC
TRBV10-3	TRBJ1-2	TRBD1	NA	CAISNRDRGLDYGYTF	TGTGCCATCAGCAACCGGGACAGGGGGCTAGACTATGGCTACACCTTC
TRBV9	TRBJ2-2	TRBD2	NA	CASSPLQTSFTGELFF	TGTGCCAGCAGCCCCCTTCAGACTAGCTTCACCGGGGAGCTGTTTTTT
TRBV19	TRBJ1-3	NA	NA	CASSIYGGGNTIYF	TGTGCCAGTAGTATTTACGGTGGTGGAAACACCATATATTTT
TRBV5-1	TRBJ2-5	TRBD2	NA	CASSKGLAGGQETQYF	TGCGCCAGCAGCAAGGGACTAGCGGGAGGGCAAGAGACCCAGTACTTC
TRBV9	TRBJ2-3	NA	NA	CASSVGTQGRTQYF	TGTGCCAGCAGCGTAGGTACCCAGGGGCGTACGCAGTATTTT
TRBV6-1	TRBJ2-7	TRBD2	NA	CASKTSGSPYEQYF	TGTGCCAGCAAGACTAGCGGGAGTCCCTACGAGCAGTACTTC
TRBV5-6	TRBJ1-5	NA	NA	CASSLGLFSGNQPQHF	TGTGCCAGCAGCCTTGGATTATTTTCGGGTAATCAGCCCCAGCATTTT
TRBV19	TRBJ2-5	TRBD2	NA	CASSMRGLAGETQYF	TGTGCCAGTAGTATGCGGGGACTAGCGGGAGAGACCCAGTACTTC
TRBV20-1	TRBJ2-4	NA	once	CSASRAGIQYF	TGCAGTGCCTCACGCGCAGGCATTCAGTACTTC
TRBV30	TRBJ2-1	NA	NA	CAWRRNIEQFF	TGTGCCTGGAGGCGGAACATAGAGCAGTTCTTC
TRBV7-3	TRBJ2-2	NA	NA	CASSPMGAGSTGELFF	TGTGCCAGCAGCCCAATGGGGGCGGGCAGCACCGGGGAGCTGTTTTTT
TRBV15	TRBJ2-1	TRBD1	NA	CATSRDYATGRNEQFF	TGTGCCACCAGCAGAGATTACGCGACAGGGCGGAATGAGCAGTTCTTC
TRBV28	TRBJ2-3	TRBD2	NA	CASSLLLAGGGDTQYF	TGTGCCAGCAGTTTATTACTAGCGGGAGGAGGAGATACGCAGTATTTT
TRBV11-2	TRBJ2-7	TRBD2	NA	CASSPPSGRASYYEQYF	TGTGCCAGCAGCCCCCCCAGCGGGAGGGCCTCATATTACGAGCAGTACTTC
TRBV10-3	TRBJ2-7	TRBD1	NA	CAISAGTGSSYEQYF	TGTGCCATCAGTGCGGGGACAGGGAGCTCCTACGAGCAGTACTTC
TRBV7-9	TRBJ2-1	TRBD1	NA	CASSPGTAITLYNEQFF	TGTGCCAGCAGCCCCGGGACAGCGATTACCCTTTACAATGAGCAGTTCTTC
TRBV7-3	TRBJ2-6	NA	NA	CASSSGGANVLTF	TGTGCCAGCAGCTCCGGTGGGGCCAACGTCCTGACTTTC
TRBV14	TRBJ2-7	NA	NA	CASSRANPYEQYF	TGTGCCAGCAGCCGGGCAAACCCCTACGAGCAGTACTTC
TRBV11-2	TRBJ2-7	NA	NA	CASSLGGGKSSYEQYF	TGTGCCAGCAGCCTAGGAGGGGGTAAAAGCTCCTACGAGCAGTACTTC
TRBV5-6	TRBJ2-5	TRBD1	NA	CASSALDRGETQYF	TGTGCCAGCAGTGCTTTAGACAGGGGAGAGACCCAGTACTTC
TRBV28	TRBJ2-7	TRBD1	NA	CASKDRGWGEQYF	TGTGCCAGCAAAGACAGGGGATGGGGAGAGCAGTACTTC
TRBV1	TRBJ2-3	NA	NA	CTSSQDSAVIELDTQYF	TGCACCAGCAGCCAAGATTCAGCGGTCATAGAGTTAGATACGCAGTATTTT
TRBV27	TRBJ2-7	NA	few	CASSTSYEQYF	TGTGCCAGCAGTACCTCCTACGAGCAGTACTTC
TRBV9	TRBJ2-7	NA	NA	CASSVEYEQYF	TGTGCCAGCAGCGTAGAATACGAGCAGTACTTC
TRBV29-1	TRBJ1-1	NA	NA	CSVTAGWGRTEAFF	TGCAGCGTTACCGCAGGGTGGGGGAGGACTGAAGCTTTCTTT
TRBV4-3	TRBJ1-1	TRBD1	NA	CASSQKTGDTEAFF	TGCGCCAGCAGCCAAAAGACAGGGGACACTGAAGCTTTCTTT
TRBV29-1	TRBJ2-7	NA	NA	CSVAVRPTYEQYF	TGCAGCGTTGCTGTGCGGCCAACCTACGAGCAGTACTTC
TRBV6-5	TRBJ2-7	NA	once	CASSPAAGSPYEQYF	TGTGCCAGCAGTCCTGCGGCAGGGAGTCCCTACGAGCAGTACTTC
TRBV10-3	TRBJ2-7	NA	NA	CAISEQWGLGNEQYF	TGTGCCATCAGTGAGCAATGGGGATTGGGCAACGAGCAGTACTTC
TRBV5-4	TRBJ2-6	TRBD1	NA	CASSTAGTGKSGANVLTF	TGTGCCAGCAGCACCGCCGGGACAGGGAAATCTGGGGCCAACGTCCTGACTTTC
TRBV2	TRBJ2-3	TRBD2	NA	CASRGTSGSRRDTQYF	TGTGCCAGCAGGGGGACTAGCGGGAGTAGGAGAGATACGCAGTATTTT
TRBV6-4	TRBJ1-1	TRBD1	NA	CASRDSGTEKAFF	TGTGCCAGCAGGGATTCCGGGACAGAGAAAGCTTTCTTT
TRBV15	TRBJ1-4	TRBD1	NA	CATSSGRDRDEKLFF	TGTGCCACCAGCAGTGGCCGGGACAGAGATGAAAAACTGTTTTTT
TRBV11-3	TRBJ2-1	TRBD2	NA	CASSPASGRVNEQFF	TGTGCCAGCAGCCCGGCTAGCGGGAGAGTAAATGAGCAGTTCTTC
TRBV10-3	TRBJ2-6	NA	NA	CASTRGLGSGANVLTF	TGTGCCAGCACTAGGGGGTTGGGCTCTGGGGCCAACGTCCTGACTTTC
TRBV2	TRBJ2-3	TRBD2	NA	CASRGTSGYTDTQYF	TGTGCCAGCAGGGGGACTAGCGGGTACACAGATACGCAGTATTTT
TRBV28	TRBJ1-5	TRBD1	NA	CASIGTGGNQPQHF	TGTGCCAGCATAGGGACAGGGGGCAATCAGCCCCAGCATTTT
TRBV6-5	TRBJ1-1	NA	NA	CASSANWDGTEAFF	TGTGCCAGCAGTGCCAATTGGGACGGGACTGAAGCTTTCTTT
TRBV19	TRBJ2-1	TRBD2	NA	CATLGTSGRGTYNEQFF	TGTGCCACTCTCGGGACTAGCGGGAGAGGGACCTACAATGAGCAGTTCTTC
TRBV10-3	TRBJ1-2	NA	NA	CAISESPGANYGYTF	TGTGCCATCAGTGAGTCACCCGGGGCTAACTATGGCTACACCTTC
TRBV5-1	TRBJ1-2	TRBD1	once	CASSTQGAYYGYTF	TGCGCCAGCAGCACCCAGGGGGCTTACTATGGCTACACCTTC
TRBV6-4	TRBJ2-3	TRBD1	NA	CARQPGTGAARWTDTQYF	TGTGCCCGACAACCAGGGACAGGGGCTGCCAGATGGACAGATACGCAGTATTTT
TRBV18	TRBJ1-2	NA	once	CASSPRSVSDTFYGYTF	TGTGCCAGCTCACCCAGGAGCGTCTCCGACACTTTTTATGGCTACACCTTC
TRBV7-2	TRBJ2-5	NA	NA	CASSLDREVKTQYF	TGTGCCAGCAGCTTAGACCGAGAGGTGAAGACCCAGTACTTC
TRBV7-3	TRBJ2-5	NA	NA	CASSLLPSAVETQYF	TGTGCCAGCAGCCTCCTCCCCAGTGCGGTGGAGACCCAGTACTTC
TRBV2	TRBJ1-2	NA	few	CASSDRDNYGYTF	TGTGCCAGCAGTGACAGGGATAACTATGGCTACACCTTC
TRBV7-9	TRBJ1-1	NA	NA	CASSLAGIGAFF	TGTGCCAGCAGCTTAGCCGGGATAGGAGCTTTCTTT
TRBV6-5	TRBJ1-3	TRBD1	NA	CASTRQGITGNTIYF	TGTGCCAGCACCAGACAGGGAATTACTGGAAACACCATATATTTT
TRBV6-6	TRBJ1-3	NA	NA	CASSYSGSSGNTIYF	TGTGCCAGCAGTTACTCCGGCAGCTCTGGAAACACCATATATTTT